Listed below are T cell receptor beta chains from one sample, sequenced in a study of blood T cell repertoires in COVID-19. Measured with immunoSEQ multiplex PCR; TCRdb has only the in-frame clones, and not every one. Of a few hundred thousand clones detected, 85% to 90% appear once; the ten largest clones hold about 1.1%. The sequenced sample was PBMCs or T cells enriched from blood (not recorded which). These receptors all come from a young woman who had recovered from COVID-19. Both conserved end residues are part of each CDR3. The D gene is left open where the match is weak. Part of the rows lack a size; the others show once, few, many or a class for expanded clones.

-,TRBJ2-7,TRBD1,15,TRBV14,TGTGCCAGCAGCCAAGATCCGGGACAGGGTTACGAGCAGTACTTC,CASSQDPGQGYEQYF
-,TRBJ2-1,TRBD2,15,TRBV6-5,TGTGCCAGCAGGCAAGGACTAGCGAGGCAAAATGAGCAGTTCTTC,CASRQGLARQNEQFF
-,TRBJ2-6,-,16,TRBV7-9,TGTGCCAGCAGCTTAGGCCCGGGCTCTGGGGCCAACGTCCTGACTTTC,CASSLGPGSGANVLTF
few,TRBJ1-1,-,14,TRBV27,TGTGCCAGCAGTTTATTAAACGCTAAGGGGGAAGCTTTCTTT,CASSLLNAKGEAFF
-,TRBJ2-1,-,11,TRBV28,TGTGCCAGCAGTTCCAGGGATGAGCAGTTCTTC,CASSSRDEQFF
-,TRBJ1-5,-,16,TRBV6-5,TGTGCCAGCAGTTACGCCTGGCAGGCTAGCAATCAGCCCCAGCATTTT,CASSYAWQASNQPQHF
-,TRBJ1-1,TRBD1,18,TRBV6-2/TRBV6-3,TGTGCCAGCAGCCAGGGGACAGGGAACCGGGGAATGAACACTGAAGCTTTCTTT,CASSQGTGNRGMNTEAFF
-,TRBJ1-2,-,16,TRBV7-9,TGTGCCAGCAGCTCCTCCGGGACATTCTTGACGGATGGCTACACCTTC,CASSSSGTFLTDGYTF
-,TRBJ2-2,TRBD1,16,TRBV28,TGTGCCAGCAGTCCAAGGACAGGGGAATCCACCGGGGAGCTGTTTTTT,CASSPRTGESTGELFF
-,TRBJ2-1,TRBD1,16,TRBV14,TGTGCCAGCAGCCCACCGGGACAGGGACTATTCAATGAGCAGTTCTTC,CASSPPGQGLFNEQFF
-,TRBJ2-5,-,14,TRBV6-5,TGTGCCAGCAACTTGGGCTGGGTCCAAGAGACCCAGTACTTC,CASNLGWVQETQYF
-,TRBJ2-5,-,13,TRBV6-5,TGTGCCAGCAGTAGCAGGGAATGGGAGACCCAGTACTTC,CASSSREWETQYF
-,TRBJ1-1,-,14,TRBV4-3,TGCGCCAGCAGCCAAGATCTCGGGGACTCTGAAGCTTTCTTT,CASSQDLGDSEAFF
-,TRBJ1-1,-,14,TRBV6-5,TGTGCCAGCAGTTACTCGGGACCGGGACAAAAAGCTTTCTTT,CASSYSGPGQKAFF
-,TRBJ1-1,-,15,TRBV5-1,TGCGCCAGCAGCTCGGGTATGGGGCTGAACACTGAAGCTTTCTTT,CASSSGMGLNTEAFF
-,TRBJ2-7,TRBD1,14,TRBV28,TGTGCCAGCAGTTTCTCGGACAGGGGTCCCGAGCAGTACTTC,CASSFSDRGPEQYF
-,TRBJ2-2,-,16,TRBV7-9,TGTGCCAGCAGCGGCCGACTAGACGTTACCCCCGGGGAGCTGTTTTTT,CASSGRLDVTPGELFF
-,TRBJ1-1,-,12,TRBV29-1,TGCAGCGTTGAGGCAGGGAAAGCTGAAGCTTTCTTT,CSVEAGKAEAFF
-,TRBJ2-7,TRBD1,15,TRBV7-9,TGTGCCAGCAGCTACCCCGGGACAGGGAAGGTCGAGCAGTACTTC,CASSYPGTGKVEQYF
-,TRBJ1-6,TRBD1,16,TRBV4-2,TGTGCCAGCAGCCAAGATCTCGGACAGGGTAATTCACCCCTCCACTTT,CASSQDLGQGNSPLHF
-,TRBJ1-1,-,15,TRBV27,TGTGCCAGCAGAAAGGGGGGGGCGAGAAACACTGAAGCTTTCTTT,CASRKGGARNTEAFF
-,TRBJ1-4,TRBD1,17,TRBV6-6,TGTGCCAGCAGTCAAAGGGACAGGGGAGCAACTAATGAAAAACTGTTTTTT,CASSQRDRGATNEKLFF
-,TRBJ2-7,TRBD2,13,TRBV6-5,TGTGCCACCTCCCGGGGGGGAAAGTACGAGCAGTACTTC,CATSRGGKYEQYF
-,TRBJ1-2,-,13,TRBV12-3/TRBV12-4,TGTGCCAGCAGTCCGACAGGATTCTATGGCTACACCTTC,CASSPTGFYGYTF
-,TRBJ2-2,TRBD1,18,TRBV24-1,TGTGCCACCAGTGCCACTGGGCGGGACAGGGGCAACGCCGGGGAGCTGTTTTTT,CATSATGRDRGNAGELFF
-,TRBJ1-1,-,11,TRBV30,TGTGCCTGGAGCCAACAGGTTGAAGCTTTCTTT,CAWSQQVEAFF
-,TRBJ2-3,TRBD2,17,TRBV3-1/TRBV3-2,TGTGCCAGCAGCCAAGTGTCTAGCGGGACCTCGGGAGATACGCAGTATTTT,CASSQVSSGTSGDTQYF
-,TRBJ1-5,TRBD1,16,TRBV28,TGTGCCAGCAGTTCTTCCTCAACAGGGGGCCGTCAGCCCCAGCATTTT,CASSSSSTGGRQPQHF
-,TRBJ1-5,-,12,TRBV28,TGTGCCAGCAGTTTAGTGGGACTGACCCAGCATTTT,CASSLVGLTQHF
-,TRBJ2-4,TRBD1,13,TRBV7-9,TGTGCCAGCAGCCAACGGGACAGGGATCCCCAGTACTTC,CASSQRDRDPQYF
once,TRBJ2-1,TRBD1,16,TRBV2,TGTGCCAGCAGCCGTGGGACAGGTAGGGCCGTGTATGAGCAGTTCTTC,CASSRGTGRAVYEQFF
-,TRBJ2-7,TRBD1,13,TRBV2,TGTGCCAGCCGCCGGGACAGGGGGTACGAGCAGTACTTC,CASRRDRGYEQYF
-,TRBJ2-1,TRBD2,18,TRBV5-1,TGCGCCAGCAGCTTGGTAATAGCGGGGGGGCGGTCCTACAATGAGCAGTTCTTC,CASSLVIAGGRSYNEQFF
-,TRBJ2-2,TRBD2,17,TRBV19,TGTGCCAGTAATCCCCTAGCGGGGGCTTCGAACACCGGGGAGCTGTTTTTT,CASNPLAGASNTGELFF
once,TRBJ1-3,-,14,TRBV6-5,TGTGCCAGCAGGGGCACTTCCTCTGGAAACACCATATATTTT,CASRGTSSGNTIYF
-,TRBJ2-7,-,16,TRBV5-1,TGCGCCAGCAGCTTCCTGACAGGACCTAGCTCCTACGAGCAGTACTTC,CASSFLTGPSSYEQYF
-,TRBJ1-4,-,16,TRBV6-1,TGTGCCAGCAGTGAATTGGCTGGAAGGGGTAATGAAAAACTGTTTTTT,CASSELAGRGNEKLFF
-,TRBJ1-5,-,14,TRBV7-9,TGTGCCAGCAGCTTTAAGGGGGATGGCCAGCCCCAGCATTTT,CASSFKGDGQPQHF
-,TRBJ2-3,-,14,TRBV6-1,TGTGCCAGCAGTGAAGTAGAGGGAACAGATACGCAGTATTTT,CASSEVEGTDTQYF
once,TRBJ1-3,-,16,TRBV7-9,TGTGCCAGCAGCCACTATTCTGTGAGCTCTGGAAACACCATATATTTT,CASSHYSVSSGNTIYF
-,TRBJ2-1,TRBD1,15,TRBV18,TGTGCCAGCTCACCCCAGGGGGCGCTGCCCAATGAGCAGTTCTTC,CASSPQGALPNEQFF
-,TRBJ2-3,TRBD2,13,TRBV5-1,TGCGCCAGCAGCGGGGGGGTGTCAGATACGCAGTATTTT,CASSGGVSDTQYF
once,TRBJ1-1,-,11,TRBV7-6,TGTGCCAGCAGCTCCGGGGATGAAGCTTTCTTT,CASSSGDEAFF
-,TRBJ2-5,-,15,TRBV27,TGTGCCAGCAGACTAAATCCGTCAGGGCTGGAGACCCAGTACTTC,CASRLNPSGLETQYF
-,TRBJ2-3,TRBD1,18,TRBV14,TGTGCCAGCAGCCAGCTCGGACAGGGACGAACTAGCACAGATACGCAGTATTTT,CASSQLGQGRTSTDTQYF
-,TRBJ2-3,-,15,TRBV3-1/TRBV3-2,TGTGCCAGCAGCCAAGTGGGGACTAGCACAGATACGCAGTATTTT,CASSQVGTSTDTQYF
-,TRBJ1-5,-,14,TRBV6-5,TGTGCCAGCAGAAGAGCGGGGGGCAATCAGCCCCAGCATTTT,CASRRAGGNQPQHF
-,TRBJ1-5,-,16,TRBV7-2,TGTGCCAGCAGCTTAGGAGTAGTGAATAGCAATCAGCCCCAGCATTTT,CASSLGVVNSNQPQHF